These T cell receptor beta chains were read from a single sample in a study of blood T cell repertoires in COVID-19. Here immunoSEQ multiplex PCR was the method, and the copy in TCRdb shows in-frame clones only, minus some. The sample holds 85,000 to 120,000 clones; more than 75% are singletons and the top ten take 3.5% to 5.5%. Source material: peripheral blood. All receptors come from a human donor in a cohort sampled during active COVID-19. Each CDR3 is given without its conserved first and last residue. Some rows have no size entry. The others give once, few or many, or a class for an expanded clone.

V gene | clone size | CDR3 protein
TRBV7-2 | - | ASSITGTGQRTEAF
TRBV7-9 | - | ASSNRVWDTEAF
TRBV7-6 | - | ASSLRSPGQGLSSYNSPLH
TRBV2 | few | ASNRERGNQPQH
TRBV19 | - | ASSDWTRGSEQY
TRBV2 | - | ASRRQGINTGELF
TRBV19 | - | ASSSVRAQNSPLH
TRBV2 | - | ASSVDRREQY
TRBV4-2 | - | ASSQLVRDSPY
TRBV5-1 | - | ASSFTGTGSLKTQY
TRBV7-2 | - | ASTYPGVTEAF
TRBV28 | few | ASSLPGGGQPQH
TRBV14 | - | ASSPSYRGLEYGYT
TRBV29-1 | - | SVTGGRTGELF
TRBV27 | - | ASSFRGRMSTDTQY
TRBV20-1 | - | SALVYGELF
TRBV5-6 | - | ASSRQSLPY
TRBV27 | few | ASSFRDSPLH
TRBV4-1 | few | ASSLGQGARDTQY
TRBV28 | - | ASSTSGGTDTQY
TRBV6-5 | - | ASSHVSEAF
TRBV7-2 | - | ASSLAGRAGGHSGNTIY
TRBV7-2 | - | ASSLASGHKNEQY
TRBV4-3 | - | ASTPALITNEKLF
TRBV6-6 | - | ASSPGRVNTEAF
TRBV6-5 | - | ASALSGNNEQF
TRBV7-9 | - | ASSRTDTEAF
TRBV10-3 | - | AIKGDGFYNSPLH
TRBV30 | once | AWSSGGVNTDTQY
TRBV9 | - | ASSSHPSGGRYEQY
TRBV5-4 | once | ASMDRDRANTGELF
TRBV5-4 | - | ASSLGAAPYEQY
TRBV18 | - | ASSDTGTSGGVRY
TRBV4-2 | - | ASSQGTSGGVETQY
TRBV18 | - | ASSRTGTSNTEAF
TRBV18 | few | AGRKTPQGADQPQH
TRBV7-2 | - | ASSLSGVPYNEQF
TRBV5-1 | - | ASSLAPGGYNEQF
TRBV15 | - | ATSPIRSGANVLT
TRBV7-3 | once | ASSLALAGGQNEQF
TRBV28 | - | ASRDGTAIGETQY
TRBV5-1 | - | ASSSGQGGFGYT
TRBV7-9 | - | ASSLEMRGYGEKLF
TRBV5-1 | few | ASSLAQGQGTSPLH
TRBV2 | - | ASDYRGQTQY
TRBV6-5 | few | ASRLGNTIY
TRBV20-1 | - | SASMGRGSSYEQY
TRBV4-1 | - | ASSQARATNEKLF
TRBV7-8 | many | ASSLAPRGRRANQPQH
TRBV7-2 | - | ASSLGGIGQPQH
TRBV13 | - | ASSFSGTYTDTQY